This T cell receptor (beta chain) was observed in a study of blood T cell repertoires in COVID-19. Across the study: Samples of COVID-19 (acute and convalescent) were obtained from the United States, Italy and Spain. PBMCs, B-cell-depleted T cells, or T cells provided the cDNA or gDNA that made up the material.

The germline V and J ends were trimmed by 2 bases and 6 bases, with 14 bases remaining between them. The CDR3 has 14 residues. CDR1 and CDR2 (germline): SGHNT, YYREEE (reference sequence). Under the authors' procedure: From reference gene primer amplification, estimates of nucleated cell counts were derived. Only in-frame clones appear in the TCRdb table, and some are missing; sequencing was by immunoSEQ multiplex PCR. V and J calls plus clone size are reproduced from that table; the DNA served to infer D and trimming. The sample yields under 200,000 clones, approximately 81% seen once. The V call is TRBV5-4, the J call TRBJ1-2; possibly TRBD1 for D (5 bases). Sequencing was carried out using peripheral blood. The TCR originated in a man in his forties or fifties with acute or convalescent COVID-19. This CDR3 reads CASSFRDSGDGYTF. CDR3 nucleotide sequence: TGTGCCAGCAGCTTCCGGGATTCGGGGGATGGCTACACCTTC.